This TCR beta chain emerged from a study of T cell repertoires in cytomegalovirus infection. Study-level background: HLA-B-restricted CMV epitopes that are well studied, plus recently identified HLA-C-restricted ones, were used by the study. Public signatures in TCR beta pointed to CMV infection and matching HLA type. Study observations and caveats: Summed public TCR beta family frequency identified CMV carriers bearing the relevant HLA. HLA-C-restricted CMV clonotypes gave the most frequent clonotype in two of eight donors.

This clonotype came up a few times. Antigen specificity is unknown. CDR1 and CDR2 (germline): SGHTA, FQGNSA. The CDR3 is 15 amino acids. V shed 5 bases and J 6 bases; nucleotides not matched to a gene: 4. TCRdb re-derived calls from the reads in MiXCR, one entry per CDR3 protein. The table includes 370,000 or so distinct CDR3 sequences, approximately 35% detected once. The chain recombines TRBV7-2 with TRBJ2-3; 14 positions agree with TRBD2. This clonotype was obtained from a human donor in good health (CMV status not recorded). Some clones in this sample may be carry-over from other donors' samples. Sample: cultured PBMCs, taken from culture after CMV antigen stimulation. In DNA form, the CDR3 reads TGTGCCAGCAGCCGGGGACTAGCGGGAGTCGATACGCAGTATTTT. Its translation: CASSRGLAGVDTQYF.